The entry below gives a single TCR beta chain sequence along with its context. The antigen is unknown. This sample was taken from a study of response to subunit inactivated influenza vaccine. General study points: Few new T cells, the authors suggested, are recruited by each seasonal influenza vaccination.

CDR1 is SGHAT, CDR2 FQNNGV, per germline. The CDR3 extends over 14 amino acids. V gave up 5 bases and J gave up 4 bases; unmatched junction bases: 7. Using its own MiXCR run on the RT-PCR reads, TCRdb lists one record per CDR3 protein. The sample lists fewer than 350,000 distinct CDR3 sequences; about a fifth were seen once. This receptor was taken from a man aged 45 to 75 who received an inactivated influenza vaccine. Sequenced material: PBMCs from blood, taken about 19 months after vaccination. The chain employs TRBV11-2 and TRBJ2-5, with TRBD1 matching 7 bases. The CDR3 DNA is TGTGCCAGCAGCCGACAGGGTTGGGGAGAGACCCAGTACTTC. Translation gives CASSRQGWGETQYF.